One sample yielded the 10 T cell receptor beta chains listed below, sequenced in a study of cytomegalovirus exposure and HLA in healthy donors. Primers: 60 Vbeta forward and 13 Jbeta reverse. Using immunoSEQ multiplex PCR, the repertoire was profiled, and TCRdb retains in-frame clones only, with some absent. The sample records 150,000 or so clones, 84% being singletons. The specimen was PBMCs. The receptors were sampled from a man younger than 45 in good health and CMV-seronegative.

The chain is built from TRBV10-3 and TRBJ2-7; D possibly corresponds to TRBD1 (6 bases). The V and J ends lost 8 bases and 1 base respectively, with 9 bases between them. CDR1 ENHRY and CDR2 SYGVKD come from the germline V gene. CDR3 length equals 12 residues. CDR3 region: CAIAQGSYEQYF. The CDR3 DNA reads as TGTGCCATCGCACAGGGTTCCTACGAGCAGTACTTC.

The chain employs TRBV5-4 and TRBJ1-2; D is uncertain. Germline CDR1 is SGHNT and CDR2 is YYREEE (reference sequence). CDR3 size: 12 residues. V lost 0 bases to trimming and J lost 8 bases, with 8 bases between them. CDR3 nucleotides: TGTGCCAGCAGCTTGGTCGGCAGGGGCTACACCTTC. Amino acid sequence: CASSLVGRGYTF.

The rearrangement joins TRBV11-3 to TRBJ2-3, with a weak D call TRBD1 (6 bases). The V gene lost 2 bases and the J gene lost 0 bases, with 6 bases spanning the gap. This CDR3 comprises 14 residues. In germline, CDR1 is SGHNT, CDR2 YENEEA. CDR3 region: CASSLQGSTDTQYF. The CDR3 nucleotides read TGTGCCAGCAGCTTACAGGGGAGCACAGATACGCAGTATTTT.

This chain uses TRBV19 with TRBJ1-2, with 9 bases matching TRBD1. The CDR3 has 15 amino acids. The trim removed 3 bases at V and 7 bases at J, leaving 9 bases unmatched. The germline V gene encodes CDR1 LNHDA and CDR2 SQIVND (reference sequence). This CDR3 is CASSMRDRASFGYTF. Written as DNA, the CDR3 is TGTGCCAGTAGTATGAGGGACAGGGCCTCCTTTGGCTACACCTTC. Together with reference TRBV19 and TRBJ1-2, the CDR3 gives the full variable domain: DGGITQSPKYLFRKEGQNVTLSCEQNLNHDAMYWYRQDPGQGLRLIYYSQIVNDFQKGDIAEGYSVSREKKESFPLTVTSAQKNPTAFYLCASSMRDRASFGYTFGSGTRLTVV.

This clone has only one observation. The chain carries TRBV4-1 and TRBJ2-1, with 9 bases lining up with TRBD1. Germline CDR1 reads MGHRA; CDR2 reads YSYEKL. The V and J ends lost 1 base and 6 bases, in that order; junction bases with no gene match: 4. The CDR3 consists of 15 residues. The CDR3 loop reads CASSQAGTGSNEQFF. The CDR3 DNA is TGCGCCAGCAGCCAAGCCGGGACAGGGTCCAATGAGCAGTTCTTC.

J is TRBJ1-6 and V is TRBV6-4; TRBD1 is a possible D gene (6 bases). The CDR3 is 17 residues long. Germline values: CDR1 MRHNA, CDR2 SNTAGT. V was clipped by 5 bases and J by 0 bases, with 14 bases between them. CDR3 coding DNA: TGTGCCAGCAGTAGAACAGGGACGAGCTCCTATAATTCACCCCTCCACTTT. Its translation is CASSRTGTSSYNSPLHF.

V usage is TRBV19 and J usage is TRBJ2-1; 7 bases fit TRBD1. Germline V gene data show CDR1 as LNHDA and CDR2 as SQIVND (reference sequence). Unmatched junction bases numbered 6, after V lost 6 bases and J lost 4 bases. The CDR3 is made up of 14 amino acids. The DNA for the CDR3 is TGTGCCAGTAGGCCGGGACAGACGTACAATGAGCAGTTCTTC. Translating gives CASRPGQTYNEQFF.

This sequence joins TRBV5-1 and TRBJ1-1, with a possible D match to TRBD1 (5 bases). The CDR3 extends over 13 amino acids. CDR1 is SGHRS, CDR2 YFSETQ, per germline. Trimming pared 1 base from V and 3 bases from J, leaving 7 bases between. CDR3 DNA: TGCGCCAGCAGCTTGCGACAGTACACTGAAGCTTTCTTT. Its translation: CASSLRQYTEAFF.

The chain recombines TRBV7-2 with TRBJ2-6; D is uncertain. Germline loops: CDR1 SGHTA, CDR2 FQGNSA. V lost 1 base and J 3 bases, leaving 10 bases between the germline ends. The CDR3 sequence is 16 residues long. The CDR3 sequence is CASSLGHWSGANVLTF. In nucleotides, the CDR3 is TGTGCCAGCAGCTTAGGGCATTGGAGTGGGGCCAACGTCCTGACTTTC.

J is TRBJ1-5 and V is TRBV28, with TRBD1 as a possible D gene (6 bases). The CDR3 has 12 residues. Germline V gene lookup returns CDR1 MDHEN and CDR2 SYDVKM. Between the trimmed V and J ends, which lost 9 bases and 5 bases, there was a span of 11 bases. The CDR3 region is CASKQGDQPQHF. Written as DNA, the CDR3 is TGTGCCAGTAAACAGGGAGATCAGCCCCAGCATTTT.